The source of this TCR beta chain is a study of T-cell memory formation after mild COVID-19 (dated by TCRdb to the early 2020s). For the wider study: Most TCR sequence clusters were specific to one of the two donors. In a couple of donors, T-cell clones that expanded and contracted after mild COVID-19 were tracked by sequencing TCRalpha and TCRbeta repertoires over time. Two young, previously healthy adult volunteers, one female and one male, were included in the cohort. Points the paper makes about the study in general: Contracting CD4+ clones were found mainly in CM and EM memory subsets, while CD8+ clones were enriched in EMRA. Clones contracting from day 15 to 85 had balanced CD4/CD8 phenotypes, while a second wave expanding from day 15 to 37 was biased towards CD4+. Some responding clones were detected in pre-infection memory, which suggested that pre-existing cross-reactive memory T cells had joined the SARS-CoV-2 response. SARS-CoV-2 specificity of the second-wave clones peaking on day 37 was not confirmed. Only two mild cases were covered in the study, and larger cohorts including severe cases with pre-infection samples were considered necessary.

These reads were obtained on an Illumina NovaSeq 6000. TCRalpha and TCRbeta cDNA libraries were built by 5'RACE with constant-segment primers, adding sample barcodes and unique molecular identifiers. Trizol reagent was used to extract RNA from every sample. The libraries were amplified in two PCR steps, and the second step added a second sample barcode and Illumina TruSeq adapters. Sequencing of libraries was performed on an Illumina NovaSeq with 2 x 150 bp paired-end reads. As for the original processing: With migec v1.2.7, reads were demultiplexed and then collapsed into UMI-guided consensus sequences. With mixcr v2.1.11, UMI consensuses were aligned to TRA and TRB V and J templates and assembled into clonotypes. Expanded or contracted clonotypes were those called significant by both edgeR and NoisET, with noise models trained on biological replicates. For edgeR calls, the thresholds were a false discovery rate-adjusted p below 0.01 and a log2 fold-change of 1. As an exploratory analysis of dynamics, max-normalized trajectories of the 1000 most abundant clonotypes were examined with PCA combined with hierarchical clustering. The CD4 or CD8 phenotype of responding clones was assigned using the separately sequenced CD4+ and CD8+ repertoires. Through fastp at Q25 and MiXCR, TCRdb rebuilt clones from the public reads, retaining in-frame beta chains. Each CDR3 protein gets just one entry, which takes the most common genes and DNA from the rows behind it. TCRdb, rather than the study authors, made the V and J calls. The sample includes almost 550,000 distinct CDR3 sequences, with roughly 20% observed a single time. Of the sample, around an eighth is held by the ten largest clones.

Ficoll-Paque density gradient centrifugation was the method used to isolate PBMCs. This clonotype turned up a few times. The antigen it recognizes is unknown. Qualities for individual bases were not recorded, and no much larger clone is one base off. The CDR3 runs 16 residues from the cysteine to the phenylalanine. Only CDR3 DNA is held: 48 bases, read in frame from base 1. In the germline V gene (reference sequence), CDR1 corresponds to LGHDT and CDR2 to YNNKEL. V sheds 0 bases and J sheds 4 bases, leaving 12 bases between their ends. Here the chain combines TRBV3-1 and TRBJ2-2; TRBD2 is possibly the D segment (6 matching bases). This clonotype was obtained from an adult woman who had mild COVID-19 (a few samples of this study predate the infection). The sample titles of this study are shuffled in the database, so cell type and time point are left out; the donor was told from shared clones. Source material: PBMCs or a T cell subset sorted from them (not recorded which). CDR3 reads: CASSQEGSGGTGELFF. The sequenced DNA: TGTGCCAGCAGCCAAGAGGGTAGCGGTGGCACCGGGGAGCTGTTTTTT. Supplemented by the reference TRBV3-1 and TRBJ2-2 proteins around the CDR3, the complete variable domain is DTAVSQTPKYLVTQMGNDKSIKCEQNLGHDTMYWYKQDSKKFLKIMFSYNNKELIINETVPNRFSPKSPDKAHLNLHINSLELGDSAVYFCASSQEGSGGTGELFFGEGSRLTVL.